The source of this TCR beta chain is a study of T cell responses to AZD1222 COVID-19 vaccine. Study results and limitations: Within unmutated variant regions lay the reported targets of nearly half of spike-specific TCRs.

Assay used: immunoSEQ multiplex PCR; TCRdb lists only in-frame clones, some missing. The sample gives 150,000 to 200,000 clones, roughly 87% of which show up once; about 6.5% is in the top ten. Germline values: CDR1 KGHSH, CDR2 LQKENI. There are 15 residues in the CDR3. Trimming removed 4 bases at V and 8 bases at J, with 15 bases between. Details on this clone: As yet, its antigen is unknown.

The specimen was peripheral blood, collected 28 days after the second AZD1222 dose. This chain joins TRBV18 and TRBJ1-6, with D uncertain. The sequence came from an adult who received the AZD1222 COVID-19 vaccine. As DNA, the CDR3 is TGTGCCAGCTCACAAGGCCCGGGAGCGGATTCACCCCTCCACTTT. Protein: CASSQGPGADSPLHF.